Presented here are 32 T cell receptor beta chains from one specimen sequenced in a study of beta chain features in type 1 diabetes. Broader study findings: TCRB CDR3 length was moderately but significantly reduced in all four CD4+ subsets of Type 1 diabetes patients.

The sequenced template was cDNA made from the entire isolated RNA. Repertoires were generated with immunoSEQ multiplex PCR, while TCRdb's copy carries only in-frame clones and drops some. The sample lists 400,000 or so clones, 8% to 10% occurring once. Antigens of these TCRs are unknown. The source material was central memory CD4+ T cells from blood. The origin of the receptors is a man aged 25 to 40 with type 1 diabetes.

In its sample, this clone was seen many times. The chain links TRBV7-2 to TRBJ2-5; D may be TRBD1 (5 bases). Germline lookup yields CDR1 SGHTA and CDR2 FQGNSA. The CDR3 consists of 14 residues. With 3 bases removed from V and 1 base from J, the gap between germline ends came to 9 bases. For the CDR3, the DNA is TGTGCCAGCAGCTTCCGCAGGGCCCAAGAGACCCAGTACTTC. As protein: CASSFRRAQETQYF.

The chain employs TRBV7-9 and TRBJ1-2; D is uncertain. CDR1 is SEHNR, CDR2 FQNEAQ, per germline (reference sequence). The length of the CDR3 is 16 residues. Deletions cut 4 bases from V and 0 bases from J, with 15 bases between. CDR3 in DNA: TGTGCCAGCAGCTCTTTAGGTCTAAGGTCTAACTATGGCTACACCTTC. Residues: CASSSLGLRSNYGYTF. The variable domain in full, completed from reference TRBV7-9 and TRBJ1-2, reads DTGVSQNPRHKITKRGQNVTFRCDPISEHNRLYWYRQTLGQGPEFLTYFQNEAQLEKSRLLSDRFSAERPKGSFSTLEIQRTEQGDSAMYLCASSSLGLRSNYGYTFGSGTRLTVV.

As DNA, the CDR3 is TGTGCCAGTAGTATCGACGGCCAGTCTGATAGGGGCTACACCTTC. Protein sequence: CASSIDGQSDRGYTF. The V call is TRBV19, the J call TRBJ1-2; D remains unclear. Per the germline V gene, CDR1 is LNHDA and CDR2 is SQIVND (reference sequence). V shed 3 bases and J shed 8 bases, with 19 bases lying between them. This CDR3 comprises 15 residues.

The chain recombines TRBV7-2 with TRBJ2-3; TRBD1 matches at 8 bases. CDR3 length equals 14 residues. Germline V gene sequence: CDR1 SGHTA, CDR2 FQGNSA. J lost 8 bases, V lost 5 bases, and 9 bases had no gene match. The CDR3 reads CASSPGGESATQYF. CDR3 bases: TGTGCCAGCAGCCCAGGGGGCGAATCGGCTACGCAGTATTTT. Full variable domain (outside the CDR3, taken from reference TRBV7-2 and TRBJ2-3): GAGVSQSPSNKVTEKGKDVELRCDPISGHTALYWYRQSLGQGLEFLIYFQGNSAPDKSGLPSDRFSAERTGGSVSTLTIQRTQQEDSAVYLCASSPGGESATQYFGPGTRLTVL.

This chain uses TRBV7-2 with TRBJ1-5; D gene ambiguous. This CDR3 comprises 11 residues. From germline, CDR1 is SGHTA and CDR2 FQGNSA. V lost 1 base and J lost 9, with 4 bases in between. The CDR3 is CASSLGGPQHF. CDR3 coding DNA: TGTGCCAGCAGCTTAGGTGGGCCCCAGCATTTT. The variable domain in full, completed from reference TRBV7-2 and TRBJ1-5, reads GAGVSQSPSNKVTEKGKDVELRCDPISGHTALYWYRQSLGQGLEFLIYFQGNSAPDKSGLPSDRFSAERTGGSVSTLTIQRTQQEDSAVYLCASSLGGPQHFGDGTRLSIL.

CDR3 residues: CASSRALGETQYF. CDR3 nucleotide sequence: TGTGCCAGCAGCCGGGCTCTGGGGGAGACCCAGTACTTC. This rearrangement joins TRBV7-2 to TRBJ2-5; D unresolved. V lost 5 bases, J lost 5 bases, and 12 bases lay in between. CDR3 length equals 13 residues. Germline CDR1 reads SGHTA; CDR2 reads FQGNSA.

The chain joins TRBV29-1 to TRBJ1-4; a weak D match, TRBD1 (6 bases). Per germline, CDR1 SQVTM and CDR2 ANQGSEA. V was cut by 6 bases and J by 5 bases, with 19 bases left in between. The CDR3 has 15 residues. CDR3 loop: CSVARTVRPNEKLFF. The CDR3, as DNA: TGCAGCGTGGCACGGACAGTCCGACCCAATGAAAAACTGTTTTTT.

As concerns this clone: The sample carries other DNA sequences with the same CDR3. The V call is TRBV27, the J call TRBJ1-5; 10 bases map to TRBD1. Trimming took 6 bases from V and 4 from J; bases not matched to a gene: 3. CDR1 is MNHEY, CDR2 SMNVEV, per germline (reference sequence). The CDR3 extends over 14 amino acids. CDR3 sequence reads: CASSPGQGNQPQHF. DNA for the CDR3: TGTGCCAGCAGCCCGGGACAGGGGAATCAGCCCCAGCATTTT.

This clone was found a few times. The genes are TRBV19 and TRBJ1-2; D is ambiguous. Germline assignment: CDR1 LNHDA and CDR2 SQIVND (reference sequence). V was shortened by 2 bases and J by 2 bases, with 9 bases between the two germline ends. This CDR3 contains 14 residues. The CDR3 DNA is TGTGCCAGTAGTATACCGGGGTACAACTATGGCTACACCTTC. Protein product: CASSIPGYNYGYTF.

This chain links TRBV10-3 with TRBJ2-3; D uncertain. Germline V lookup: CDR1 ENHRY, CDR2 SYGVKD. The CDR3 consists of 14 residues. V was pared by 0 bases and J by 0 bases, with 4 bases between. The CDR3 region has the DNA TGTGCCATCAGTGAGTCAACTAGCACAGATACGCAGTATTTT. It is translated as CAISESTSTDTQYF.

This chain uses TRBV7-3 with TRBJ2-3, with 15 bases identical to TRBD2. The ends lost 3 bases at V and 4 bases at J; junction bases unmatched: 2. The CDR3 is 16 amino acids. Germline lookup yields CDR1 SGHTA and CDR2 FQGTGA. CDR3 region: CASSLGLAGGADTQYF. CDR3 coding DNA: TGTGCCAGCAGCTTGGGACTAGCGGGAGGTGCAGATACGCAGTATTTT. The whole variable domain, filled in from reference TRBV7-3 and TRBJ2-3, reads GAGVSQTPSNKVTEKGKYVELRCDPISGHTALYWYRQSLGQGPEFLIYFQGTGAADDSGLPNDRFFAVRPEGSVSTLKIQRTERGDSAVYLCASSLGLAGGADTQYFGPGTRLTVL.

V gene TRBV5-1 combines with J gene TRBJ1-6; 7 bases map to TRBD1. The germline gives CDR1 SGHRS, CDR2 YFSETQ. The CDR3 is 14 residues long. V was pared by 0 bases and J by 6 bases, with 0 bases of the junction left unmatched. The CDR3 nucleotides read TGCGCCAGCAGCTTGGAGGGGGCTAATTCACCCCTCCACTTT. This translates into CASSLEGANSPLHF. Using reference TRBV5-1 and TRBJ1-6 for the parts outside the CDR3, the full variable domain is KAGVTQTPRYLIKTRGQQVTLSCSPISGHRSVSWYQQTPGQGLQFLFEYFSETQRNKGNFPGRFSGRQFSNSRSEMNVSTLELGDSALYLCASSLEGANSPLHFGNGTRLTVT.

The rearrangement joins TRBV30 to TRBJ1-2, with D hard to call. In germline, CDR1 is GTSNPN, CDR2 SVGIG (reference sequence). V lost 0 bases to trimming and J lost 8 bases, with 10 bases between them. The CDR3 contains 12 residues. CDR3 bases: TGTGCCTGGAGTGTAATACGAGAGGGCTACACCTTC. Its protein is CAWSVIREGYTF.

In its sample, this clone was seen a few times. The V and J genes are TRBV27 and TRBJ2-7; the D gene could be TRBD1 or TRBD2 (5 bases each). The CDR3 contains 14 residues. Trimming shortened V by 5 bases and J by 3 bases, and 14 bases separated the two germline ends. Germline CDR1 is MNHEY and CDR2 is SMNVEV (reference sequence). The CDR3 loop reads CASSPRGGYYEQYF. CDR3 nucleotide sequence: TGTGCCAGCAGTCCCCGTGGGGGATACTACGAGCAGTACTTC.

The J gene is TRBJ2-1, the V gene TRBV7-3; 15 bases map to TRBD2. Trimming cost V 5 bases and J 0 bases; bases outside gene matches: 8. The germline V gene has CDR1 SGHTA and CDR2 FQGTGA. The CDR3 has 19 amino acids. The DNA of the CDR3 is TGTGCCAGCAGCCCGGGACTAGCGGGAGGAACGAGCTCCTACAATGAGCAGTTCTTC. This sequence encodes CASSPGLAGGTSSYNEQFF.

This clone showed up just a few times. The rearrangement uses TRBV7-9 and TRBJ1-5; no clear D. This CDR3 has 13 amino acids. The germline gives CDR1 SEHNR, CDR2 FQNEAQ (reference sequence). V lost 7 bases, J lost 5 bases, and 12 bases lay in between. The CDR3 region is CASTPDVYQPQHF. Written as DNA, the CDR3 is TGTGCCAGCACCCCGGACGTTTATCAGCCCCAGCATTTT. Full variable domain (rest looked up from reference TRBV7-9 and TRBJ1-5): DTGVSQNPRHKITKRGQNVTFRCDPISEHNRLYWYRQTLGQGPEFLTYFQNEAQLEKSRLLSDRFSAERPKGSFSTLEIQRTEQGDSAMYLCASTPDVYQPQHFGDGTRLSIL.

This clone was observed a handful of times. The chain's CDR3 is CASSPSGRGRDGYTF. The CDR3 coding sequence is TGTGCCAGCAGCCCCTCGGGGCGGGGTAGGGATGGCTACACCTTC. J is TRBJ1-2 and V is TRBV5-8; tentative D call: TRBD1 (5 bases). Germline CDR1 is SGHTS and CDR2 is YDEGEE. This CDR3 contains 15 residues. The V end lost 4 bases, the J end lost 6 bases, and 19 bases lay between the germline ends.

The table lists this clone with a few counts. The CDR3 region is CASNLWAGGTGELFF. The CDR3 nucleotides are TGTGCCAGCAACCTATGGGCAGGGGGCACCGGGGAGCTGTTTTTT. The chain uses TRBV27 and TRBJ2-2; 7 bases fit TRBD1. The CDR3 is 15 amino acids. With 7 bases clipped from V and 4 bases from J, the junction kept 9 bases outside the gene matches. CDR1 and CDR2 (germline): MNHEY, SMNVEV (reference sequence).

This rearrangement joins TRBV2 to TRBJ1-2; possible D gene TRBD1, 5 bases. V was pared by 4 bases and J by 7 bases, with 13 bases between. This CDR3 has 13 residues. The germline CDR1 and CDR2 sequences are SNHLY and FYNNEI. The CDR3, as DNA: TGTGCCAGCAGTGGCCAGGGAGTCGGTGGCTACACCTTC. Translated: CASSGQGVGGYTF.

There are many counts of this clone. This chain links TRBV7-2 with TRBJ2-3, with 7 bases matching TRBD2. The CDR3 totals 17 residues. Germline V gives CDR1 SGHTA, CDR2 FQGNSA. With 0 bases clipped from V and 4 bases from J, the junction kept 10 bases outside the gene matches. The CDR3 region is CASSLAVQGGSADTQYF. The CDR3 bases are TGTGCCAGCAGCTTAGCTGTCCAAGGCGGGAGCGCAGATACGCAGTATTTT.

This sequence joins TRBV7-2 and TRBJ2-2, with unresolved D. The CDR3 extends over 14 amino acids. From germline, CDR1 is SGHTA and CDR2 FQGNSA. The V end was cut by 7 bases, the J end by 2 bases, with 11 bases between. CDR3 coding DNA: TGTGCCAGCACCCCCCTCCGTAACACCGGGGAGCTGTTTTTT. Encoded protein: CASTPLRNTGELFF. Together with reference TRBV7-2 and TRBJ2-2, the CDR3 gives the full variable domain: GAGVSQSPSNKVTEKGKDVELRCDPISGHTALYWYRQSLGQGLEFLIYFQGNSAPDKSGLPSDRFSAERTGGSVSTLTIQRTQQEDSAVYLCASTPLRNTGELFFGEGSRLTVL.

The chain has TRBV7-9 and TRBJ2-7; 9 bases are a match to TRBD2. V was pared by 0 bases and J by 2 bases, with 5 bases of the junction left unmatched. This CDR3 spans 16 amino acids. Germline V lookup: CDR1 SEHNR, CDR2 FQNEAQ (reference sequence). The CDR3 protein is CASSLATSGFAYEQYF. The CDR3 region has the DNA TGTGCCAGCAGCTTAGCGACTAGCGGTTTCGCCTACGAGCAGTACTTC.

This clone showed up just a few times. This chain links TRBV6-5 with TRBJ2-2, with a tentative D call TRBD1 (6 bases). The ends were cut back, 2 bases at V and 7 bases at J, with 14 bases in the middle. The CDR3 loop spans 15 amino acids. Germline loops: CDR1 MNHEY, CDR2 SVGAGI. The CDR3 loop is CASSYLGGASGELFF. The CDR3 DNA is TGTGCCAGCAGTTACCTAGGGGGAGCGAGCGGGGAGCTGTTTTTT.

This clone occurred a few times. V gene TRBV11-2 combines with J gene TRBJ2-1, with TRBD2 as a possible D gene (5 bases). The CDR3 extends over 15 amino acids. Germline CDR1 is SGHAT and CDR2 is FQNNGV. Deletions cut 1 base from V and 7 bases from J, with 14 bases between. The CDR3 reads CASSLVGGLRNEQFF. In DNA form, the CDR3 reads TGTGCCAGCAGCTTAGTAGGCGGACTCCGGAATGAGCAGTTCTTC.

This clone was seen a few times. The chain couples TRBV4-3 to TRBJ2-3; D gene ambiguous. Germline V gene sequence: CDR1 LGHNA, CDR2 YSLEER. There are 13 residues in the CDR3. V lost 3 bases, J lost 3 bases, and 7 bases lay in between. The DNA of the CDR3 is TGCGCCAGCAGCCACCCCAAGACAGATACGCAGTATTTT. Its translation: CASSHPKTDTQYF.

This clone has a count of ten or more. The chain joins TRBV19 to TRBJ2-1; TRBD2 matches at 8 bases. The CDR3 totals 16 residues. Germline CDR1 and CDR2: LNHDA and SQIVND (reference sequence). V trimming: 3 bases; J trimming: 3 bases; junction bases outside the gene matches: 7. The CDR3 region has the DNA TGTGCCAGTAGTATTAAGGGGACTAGATACTACAATGAGCAGTTCTTC. It is translated as CASSIKGTRYYNEQFF.

On this clone itself: The same CDR3 can be traced to other DNA sequences in this sample. V usage is TRBV27 and J usage is TRBJ1-1; D is undetermined. Trimming removed 3 bases at V and 8 bases at J, with 10 bases between. The CDR3 is 12 residues long. CDR1 is MNHEY, CDR2 SMNVEV, per germline (reference sequence). The CDR3 spells CASSLSGREAFF. CDR3 DNA sequence: TGTGCCAGCAGTTTGAGTGGGAGGGAAGCTTTCTTT.

This clone was seen more than once but under ten times. The chain joins TRBV7-2 to TRBJ1-2; 9 bases agree with TRBD1. Losses at the gene ends were 5 bases for V and 8 bases for J; bases not matched to a gene: 6. Germline V gives CDR1 SGHTA, CDR2 FQGNSA. There are 13 residues in the CDR3. The CDR3 here is CASSPGDRVGYTF. The CDR3 nucleotides read TGTGCCAGCAGCCCCGGGGACAGGGTAGGCTACACCTTC. Drawing the rest from reference TRBV7-2 and TRBJ1-2, the complete variable domain is GAGVSQSPSNKVTEKGKDVELRCDPISGHTALYWYRQSLGQGLEFLIYFQGNSAPDKSGLPSDRFSAERTGGSVSTLTIQRTQQEDSAVYLCASSPGDRVGYTFGSGTRLTVV.

V is TRBV10-3 and J is TRBJ2-5, with D possibly matching TRBD2 (7 bases). Trimming stripped 3 bases from V and 4 bases from J, with 15 bases between. Germline CDR1 is ENHRY and CDR2 is SYGVKD. The length of the CDR3 is 15 residues. CDR3 sequence: CAISDEGGGRETQYF. CDR3 in DNA: TGTGCCATCAGTGATGAGGGGGGCGGGAGAGAGACCCAGTACTTC.

The gene calls are TRBV5-4 and TRBJ2-2, with 10 positions matching TRBD2. The CDR3 is 15 amino acids. Germline V gene lookup returns CDR1 SGHNT and CDR2 YYREEE (reference sequence). V lost 4 bases, J lost 5 bases, and 5 bases stayed unmatched. Here the CDR3 reads CASSTRTSGTGELFF. CDR3 coding DNA: TGTGCCAGCAGCACCCGGACTAGCGGAACCGGGGAGCTGTTTTTT.

This clone has only a few counts. CDR3 sequence reads: CASSLGAAYEQYF. The DNA for the CDR3 is TGTGCCAGCAGCTTGGGGGCTGCCTACGAGCAGTACTTC. This chain uses TRBV5-8 with TRBJ2-7; D remains unclear. The CDR3 sequence is 13 residues long. V was shortened by 0 bases and J by 2 bases, with 6 bases between the two germline ends. CDR1 and CDR2 (germline): SGHTS, YDEGEE.

As for this clone: The junction shows a germline mismatch at one end, possibly a read error. V gene TRBV7-2 combines with J gene TRBJ1-5; TRBD1 matches 7 bases. The CDR3 extends over 15 amino acids. CDR1 and CDR2 from the germline V gene are SGHTA and FQGNSA. CDR3 loop: CASSLDWDSSQPQHF. DNA for the CDR3: TGTGCCAGCAGCTTAGATTGGGACAGCAGTCAGCCCCAGCATTTT.